This T cell receptor beta chain was recovered during a study of neoadjuvant anti-PD-1 for oral cavity cancer. Background on the study: Nivolumab at 3 mg/kg was mostly given biweekly, three to four doses, pre-surgery. Study-wide results and limits: Pretreatment Treg/Th17 ratio correlated inversely with post-treatment tumor clonality.

Blood cells were analyzed directly, without culture or expansion. Clones were read by immunoSEQ multiplex PCR, and TCRdb kept only the in-frame ones, dropping some. The sample comprises 10,000 to 15,000 clones, around two thirds of which are singletons, and roughly 2.1% rests with the top ten. On this clone itself: Its antigen is not identified.

CDR3 length: 17 amino acids. In germline, CDR1 is SGHNT, CDR2 YYREEE (reference sequence). The ends lost 3 bases at V and 3 bases at J; junction bases unmatched: 8. This sequence was found in a person between 40 and 85 years old with oral cavity squamous cell carcinoma. The source material was PBMCs, sampled before nivolumab (anti-PD-1) treatment. V is TRBV5-4 and J is TRBJ2-6, with 8 bases that match TRBD1. The CDR3 region is CASSYGQGVFGANVLTF. The CDR3 coding sequence is TGTGCCAGCAGCTATGGACAGGGAGTCTTTGGGGCCAACGTCCTGACTTTC.